This TCR beta chain was identified during a study of cytomegalovirus exposure and HLA in healthy donors. Study-wide findings and caveats: Indistinguishable V segments, including TRBV6-2 and TRBV6-3, were excluded. As a later analysis showed, a missense DCLRE1C variant was linked to trimming of TCR beta V- and J-genes.

In the case of this clone: Its target is unknown.

This CDR3 comprises 13 residues. Germline CDR1 reads SGHDT; CDR2 reads YYEEEE. V was shortened by 2 bases and J by 0 bases, with 3 bases between the two germline ends. The PCR ran on 60 Vbeta and 13 Jbeta primers. Only in-frame clones appear in the TCRdb table, and some are missing; sequencing was by immunoSEQ multiplex PCR. The sample lists about 150,000 clones, around four fifths occurring once. The sample taken for sequencing was PBMCs. The chain couples TRBV5-6 to TRBJ1-5; D unclear. This sequence originates from a boy aged 2-9 years in good health and CMV-seronegative. The CDR3 is CASSFSSNQPQHF. In nucleotides, the CDR3 is TGTGCCAGCAGCTTCTCTAGCAATCAGCCCCAGCATTTT.